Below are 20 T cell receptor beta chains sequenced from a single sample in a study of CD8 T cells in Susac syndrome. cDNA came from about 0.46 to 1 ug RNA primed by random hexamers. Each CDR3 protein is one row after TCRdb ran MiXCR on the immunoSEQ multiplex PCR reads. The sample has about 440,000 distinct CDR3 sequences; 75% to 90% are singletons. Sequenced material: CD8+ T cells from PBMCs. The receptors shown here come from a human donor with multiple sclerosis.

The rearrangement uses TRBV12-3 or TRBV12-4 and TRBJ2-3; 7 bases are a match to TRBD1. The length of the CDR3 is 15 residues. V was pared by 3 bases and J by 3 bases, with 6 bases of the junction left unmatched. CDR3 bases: TGTGCCAGCAGTTTCTCTCCGGGACAGACAGATACGCAGTATTTT. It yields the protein CASSFSPGQTDTQYF.

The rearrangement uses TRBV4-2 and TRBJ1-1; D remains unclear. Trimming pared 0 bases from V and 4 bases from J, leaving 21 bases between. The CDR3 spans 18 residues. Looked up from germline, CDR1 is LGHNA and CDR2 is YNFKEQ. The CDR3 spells CASSQDAEWEEKSTEAFF. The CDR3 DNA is TGTGCCAGCAGCCAAGATGCCGAGTGGGAGGAGAAGAGCACTGAAGCTTTCTTT.

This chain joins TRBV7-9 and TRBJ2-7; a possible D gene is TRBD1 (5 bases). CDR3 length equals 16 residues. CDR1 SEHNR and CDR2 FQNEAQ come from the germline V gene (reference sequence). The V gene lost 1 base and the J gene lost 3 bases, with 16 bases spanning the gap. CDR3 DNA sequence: TGTGCCAGCAGCTTAGTAGGGGCCGACCTCGACTACGAGCAGTACTTC. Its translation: CASSLVGADLDYEQYF.

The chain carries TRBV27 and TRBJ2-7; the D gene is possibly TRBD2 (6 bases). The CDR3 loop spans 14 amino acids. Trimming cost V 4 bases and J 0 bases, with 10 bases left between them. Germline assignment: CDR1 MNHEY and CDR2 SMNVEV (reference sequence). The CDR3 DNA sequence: TGTGCCAGCAGTTCTGGAGGGAACTCCTACGAGCAGTACTTC. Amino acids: CASSSGGNSYEQYF.

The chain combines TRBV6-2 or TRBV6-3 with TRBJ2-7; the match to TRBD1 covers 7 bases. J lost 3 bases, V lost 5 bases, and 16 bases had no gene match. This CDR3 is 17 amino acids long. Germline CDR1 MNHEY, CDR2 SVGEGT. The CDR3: CASSIPRYRGTNYEQYF. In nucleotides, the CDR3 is TGTGCCAGCAGTATCCCCAGGTACAGGGGAACAAACTACGAGCAGTACTTC.

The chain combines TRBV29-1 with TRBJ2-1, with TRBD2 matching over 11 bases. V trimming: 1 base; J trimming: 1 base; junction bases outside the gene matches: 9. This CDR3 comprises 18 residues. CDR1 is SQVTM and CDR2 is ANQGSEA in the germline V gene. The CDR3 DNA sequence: TGCAGCGTTGAAGCGGTAGCGGGAGGGAGGAGGTCCTACAATGAGCAGTTCTTC. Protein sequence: CSVEAVAGGRRSYNEQFF.

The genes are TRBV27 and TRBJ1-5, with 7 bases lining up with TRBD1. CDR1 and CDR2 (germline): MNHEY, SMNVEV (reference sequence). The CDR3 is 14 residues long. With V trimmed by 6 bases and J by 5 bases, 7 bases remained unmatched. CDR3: CASSPGTVDQPQHF. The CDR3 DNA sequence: TGTGCCAGCAGCCCCGGGACAGTAGATCAGCCCCAGCATTTT.

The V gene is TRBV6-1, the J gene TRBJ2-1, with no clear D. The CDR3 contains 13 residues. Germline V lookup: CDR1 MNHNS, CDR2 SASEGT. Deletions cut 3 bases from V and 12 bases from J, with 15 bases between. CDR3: CASSDRAPERQFF. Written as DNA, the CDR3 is TGTGCCAGCAGTGATCGGGCCCCCGAACGGCAGTTCTTC.

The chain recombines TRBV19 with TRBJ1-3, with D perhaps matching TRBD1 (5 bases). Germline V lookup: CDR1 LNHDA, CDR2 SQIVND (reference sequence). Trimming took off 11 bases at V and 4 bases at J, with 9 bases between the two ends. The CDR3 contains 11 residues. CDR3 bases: TGTGCCTGGGGCAGCGGAAACACCATATATTTT. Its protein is CAWGSGNTIYF.

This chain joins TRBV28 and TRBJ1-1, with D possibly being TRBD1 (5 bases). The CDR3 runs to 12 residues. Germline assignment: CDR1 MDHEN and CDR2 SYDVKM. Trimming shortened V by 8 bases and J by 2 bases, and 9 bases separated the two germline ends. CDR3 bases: TGTGCCAGCTTGGACACCAACACTGAAGCTTTCTTT. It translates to CASLDTNTEAFF.

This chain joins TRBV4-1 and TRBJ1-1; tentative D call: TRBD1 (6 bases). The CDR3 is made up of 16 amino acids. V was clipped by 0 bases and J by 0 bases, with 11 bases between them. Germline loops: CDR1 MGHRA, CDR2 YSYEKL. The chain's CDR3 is CASSQDPGGLNTEAFF. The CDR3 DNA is TGCGCCAGCAGCCAAGATCCCGGGGGGCTGAACACTGAAGCTTTCTTT.

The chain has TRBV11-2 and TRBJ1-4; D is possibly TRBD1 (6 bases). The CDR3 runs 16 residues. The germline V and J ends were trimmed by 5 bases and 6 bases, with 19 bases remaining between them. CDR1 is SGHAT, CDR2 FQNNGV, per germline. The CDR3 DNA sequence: TGTGCCAGCAGCCCGTGGGTCGGGGGGCGCGATGAAAAACTGTTTTTT. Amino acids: CASSPWVGGRDEKLFF.

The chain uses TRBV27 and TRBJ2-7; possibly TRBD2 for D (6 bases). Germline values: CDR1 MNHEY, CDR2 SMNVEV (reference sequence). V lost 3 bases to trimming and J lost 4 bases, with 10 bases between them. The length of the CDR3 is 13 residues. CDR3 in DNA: TGTGCCAGCAGTTTGGGGGGAAGATACGAGCAGTACTTC. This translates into CASSLGGRYEQYF.

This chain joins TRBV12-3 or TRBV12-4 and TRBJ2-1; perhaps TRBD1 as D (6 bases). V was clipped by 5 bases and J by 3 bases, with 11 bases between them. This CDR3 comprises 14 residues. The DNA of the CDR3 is TGTGCCAGCAGTCGCACAGGGTACTACAATGAGCAGTTCTTC. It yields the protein CASSRTGYYNEQFF.

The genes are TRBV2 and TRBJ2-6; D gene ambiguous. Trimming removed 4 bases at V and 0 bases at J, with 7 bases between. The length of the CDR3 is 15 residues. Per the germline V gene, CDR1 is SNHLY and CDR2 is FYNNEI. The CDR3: CASSGGTSGANVLTF. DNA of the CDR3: TGTGCCAGCAGTGGGGGTACCTCTGGGGCCAACGTCCTGACTTTC.

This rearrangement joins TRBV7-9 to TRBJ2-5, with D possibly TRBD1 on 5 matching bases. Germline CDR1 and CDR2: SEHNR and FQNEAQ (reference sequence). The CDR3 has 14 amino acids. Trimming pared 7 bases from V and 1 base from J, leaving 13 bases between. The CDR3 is CASNPTETQETQYF. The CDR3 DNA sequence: TGTGCCAGCAACCCGACAGAGACCCAAGAGACCCAGTACTTC.

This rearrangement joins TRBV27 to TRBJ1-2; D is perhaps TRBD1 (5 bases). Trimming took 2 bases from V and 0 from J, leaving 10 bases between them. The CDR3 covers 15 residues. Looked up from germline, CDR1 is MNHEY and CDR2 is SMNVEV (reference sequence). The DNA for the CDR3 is TGTGCCAGCAGTTTACTTCCAGGGACTAACTATGGCTACACCTTC. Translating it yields CASSLLPGTNYGYTF.

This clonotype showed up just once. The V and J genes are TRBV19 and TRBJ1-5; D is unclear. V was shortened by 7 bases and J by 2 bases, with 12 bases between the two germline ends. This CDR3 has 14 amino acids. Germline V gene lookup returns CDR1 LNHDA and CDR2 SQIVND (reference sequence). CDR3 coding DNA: TGTGCCAGTACCGATATTGGGGGCAATCAGCCCCAGCATTTT. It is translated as CASTDIGGNQPQHF.

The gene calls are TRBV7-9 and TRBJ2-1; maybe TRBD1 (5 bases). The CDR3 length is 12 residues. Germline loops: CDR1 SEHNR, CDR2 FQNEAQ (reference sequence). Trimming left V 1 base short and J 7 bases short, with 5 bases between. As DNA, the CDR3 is TGTGCCAGCAGCTTAGAGGGGAATGAGCAGTTCTTC. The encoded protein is CASSLEGNEQFF.

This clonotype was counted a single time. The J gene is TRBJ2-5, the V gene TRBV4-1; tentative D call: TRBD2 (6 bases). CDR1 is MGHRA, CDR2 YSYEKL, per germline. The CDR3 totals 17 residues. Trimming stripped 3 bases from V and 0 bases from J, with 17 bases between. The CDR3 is CASSQVVIADNQETQYF. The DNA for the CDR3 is TGCGCCAGCAGCCAGGTAGTAATAGCGGACAACCAAGAGACCCAGTACTTC.